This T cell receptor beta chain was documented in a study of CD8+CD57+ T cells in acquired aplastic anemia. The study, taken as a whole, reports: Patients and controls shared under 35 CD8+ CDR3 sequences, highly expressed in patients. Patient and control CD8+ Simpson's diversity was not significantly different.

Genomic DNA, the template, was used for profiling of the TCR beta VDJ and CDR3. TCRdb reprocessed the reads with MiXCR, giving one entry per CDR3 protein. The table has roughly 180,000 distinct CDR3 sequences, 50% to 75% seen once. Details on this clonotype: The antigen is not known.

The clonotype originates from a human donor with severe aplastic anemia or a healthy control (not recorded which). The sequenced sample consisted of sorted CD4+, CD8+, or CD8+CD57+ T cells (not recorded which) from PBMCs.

The CDR3 loop reads CSARNTADYGYTF. As DNA, the CDR3 is TGCAGTGCTAGGAACACGGCGGACTATGGCTACACCTTC. V gene TRBV20-1 combines with J gene TRBJ1-2; D is undetermined. This CDR3 spans 13 amino acids. Germline V gives CDR1 DFQATT, CDR2 SNEGSKA (reference sequence). Deletions cut 3 bases from V and 3 bases from J, with 11 bases between.